Described below is a single T cell receptor (beta chain) sequence and its context. It has no known antigen specificity. One base away there is no much larger clone; base qualities are not given. Other DNA sequences in this sample translate to the same CDR3. Taken from cysteine to phenylalanine, the CDR3 has 13 residues. CDR3 DNA only is kept here, 39 bases in frame from base 1. From the germline V gene, CDR1 is SGDLS and CDR2 is YYNGEE. V is clipped by 0 bases and J by 5 bases, and the sequence between their germline boundaries is 8 bases long. The cohort was made up of 666 healthy bone marrow donors. All cohort members were sampled while nominally healthy, although unrecorded immune exposures were likely present. The donor tested CMV seronegative, placing the donor among the 350 or so seronegative members of the cohort. Each donor provided a peripheral blood sample, and peripheral blood mononuclear cells were used for TCR beta sequencing. The Qiagen DNeasy Blood Extraction Kit was used to extract genomic DNA from the blood cell samples.

This specimen belongs to a study of cytomegalovirus exposure and HLA in healthy donors (dated by TCRdb to about 2017). Describing the broader study: In an earlier analysis of under 600 of the donors, roughly 300 Gb of sequence data and 117 million unique TCR beta sequences from some 170 million T cells were reported. To predict cytomegalovirus infection status, the study brought together high-throughput TCR immunosequencing, statistical association of individual TCRs with disease status, and machine learning. Using immunosequencing, the study profiled T cell repertoires from some 670 subjects and related those repertoires to cytomegalovirus serostatus. The study aimed to test whether cataloging public T cell receptors could reveal signatures of past pathogen exposure. In a later analysis, previously published TCR beta repertoires from fewer than 750 donors were re-analyzed and high-resolution HLA genotyping was added so that TCR occurrence patterns could be studied. HLA typing included class I and class II loci at four-digit resolution. Genome-wide SNP genotypes for about 65% of the roughly 670 donors were used in a later genetic analysis, which treated that subset as a discovery cohort. Roughly 5 DR-DQ haplotypes were treated as single units for association and clustering because of strong linkage in the cohort. To decide whether each TCR beta V gene segment behaved as functional or pseudogenic, an earlier analysis of approximately 600 of the donors relied on high-throughput TCR beta sequencing. On average, approximately 250,000 unique TCR beta nucleotide sequences were sequenced per donor among 350 to 400 genotyped donors of the cohort, with 15% to 20% of those sequences being non-productive. The number of donors typed differed by locus, with about 629-640 for A, B, C, DRB1 and DQB1, 522 for DQA1, 600 to 610 for DPA1, and around 450 for DPB1. Rather than using new phenotypic data, the later analysis identified candidate immune exposures from TCR beta sequences and from how often those sequences occurred across donors. Alongside the repertoire data, information on donor age, sex, ethnicity and CMV serostatus was compiled. The genetic ancestry cluster associated with self-reported Caucasian donors included 65% to 90% of the 398 genotyped donors. Besides the first cohort of some 670 subjects, a separate validation cohort made up of roughly 120 different subjects was used. An early release covering roughly 640 HLA-typed donors comprised 300 to 350 gigabases of sequencing data and around 80 million unique TCR sequences. Every repertoire in the discovery cohort had been generated on one and the same sequencing platform. Overall study results and their limits: An association between a missense DCLRE1C variant and V-gene and J-gene trimming of TCR beta chains was found in a later genetic analysis and replicated in an independent cohort. A further reported finding was that TCR beta sequences accurately predicted the HLA-A and HLA-B alleles for most subjects in the first cohort. Compared with equally common non-associated chains, HLA-associated TCR beta chains in a later analysis were more clonally expanded and had lower generation probabilities. In the study, about 150 TCR beta chains were listed as associated with cytomegalovirus. Because HLA typing was unavailable for some donors at each locus, only the typed subset was used in association tests. The cohort was sequenced for TCR beta chains only, and without alpha or paired-chain data the features that could be detected were limited. Sequencing depth was assumed to be roughly uniform across donors in the presence/absence analyses, though that assumption may not hold. Some IMGT-functional V segments, including TRBV6-2 and TRBV6-3, could not be distinguished by the 87-base-pair reads and were therefore excluded. A cluster of highly shared sequence variants was judged likely to represent a technical artifact of the sequencing pipeline. In a later analysis, TCR association rates were found to vary across HLA loci, with the most associated TCRs seen for DRB1 alleles and the fewest for HLA-C alleles. When HLA alleles, especially DR and DQ, strongly co-occurred, TCR associations were difficult to assign to individual alleles. The earlier analysis of a few hundred of the donors excluded some 16 rarely observed V segments, including chromosome 9 orphons, because counts were too low. At a false discovery rate of 0.05, a later analysis linked some 18,000 TCR beta sequences to specific HLA alleles. According to a later analysis, parvovirus B19, influenza, CMV and Epstein-Barr virus appeared linked to several top co-occurrence clusters. In an earlier analysis of around 600 of the donors, most TCR beta V segments appeared in productive rearrangements about 90% or about 30% of the time, broadly matching IMGT annotations. Immune exposure information for the cohort was limited to CMV serostatus. Correlated functional status among segregating V segments might be attributable to linkage disequilibrium, but an unknown experimental factor could not be ruled out. Most TCR sequences were seen in very few donors, while some public TCRs were found in many individuals. In a later genetic analysis, fewer N-insertions in productive TCRs were reported among donors in an Asian-associated ancestry cluster than the roughly 700-donor mean. In vitro tests confirmed that three of the cytomegalovirus-associated TCR beta chains recognize cytomegalovirus antigens. The authors suggested that the approach could potentially be generalized to other disease states and immunological phenotypes. A later analysis found that most CMV-associated TCR beta chains appeared HLA-restricted, with HLA associations seemingly driven largely by CMV exposure. In both the original and validation cohorts, the classifier was reported to diagnose cytomegalovirus status with high specificity and sensitivity.

Libraries were made using the immunoSEQ multiplex PCR assay. A mixture of 60 forward primers for TCR Vbeta segments and 13 reverse primers for TCR Jbeta segments was used in the multiplex PCR. The CDR3 region of rearranged TCR beta genes was amplified from genomic DNA with a multiplex PCR assay. On the Illumina HiSeq System, the amplified TCR beta libraries were sequenced as 87-base-pair reads. In the authors' own workflow: A later analysis counted around 72 million unique TCR beta chains across the 666 repertoires, and around 12 million of these chains were shared by at least two donors. To remove PCR and sequencing errors, raw reads were error-corrected and collapsed into unique sequences using a nearest-neighbor algorithm that merged closely related sequences. To assign V, D and J gene segments, CDR3 sequences were aligned to IMGT reference sequences. For a sequence to be retained, at least a six-nucleotide match to both a V gene segment and a J gene segment was required. Rearrangements were called productive when the CDR3 lacked stop codons and stayed in frame with V and J; all others were non-productive. Following IMGT convention, CDR3 was defined as the stretch from the second conserved V-encoded cysteine to the conserved J-encoded phenylalanine. Sequences without an unambiguous match to a single V gene segment were excluded from the earlier analysis of 587 of the donors. An earlier analysis of several hundred of the donors called V segments functional above 56.7% productive rearrangements and segregating when the between-donor standard deviation exceeded 5%. A statistical classification framework was built for diagnosing cytomegalovirus status from the catalog of TCR beta chain sequences. In a later analysis, V and J genes were assigned by comparing TCR nucleotide sequences against IMGT/GENE-DB human TR gene sequences. In a later analysis, CDR3 sequences and most-parsimonious VDJ recombination scenarios were assigned using the TCRdist pipeline. In a later analysis, each TCR beta chain was defined by its CDR3 amino acid sequence together with its V-gene family, and reads lacking a unique V-gene family were excluded. A later analysis removed several hundred highly shared, low-generation-probability nucleotide sequences to deal with suspected cross-contamination and a sequencing artifact. In a later analysis, a clonal expansion index for each public chain was calculated from normalized within-repertoire ranks of inferred template counts. In a later analysis, generation probabilities were computed with a VDJ recombination model fitted to out-of-frame rearrangements, and the resulting probabilities were checked against IGoR. A later analysis scored TCR-TCR, TCR-HLA and TCR-CMV co-occurrence with hypergeometric tests, applying a repertoire-size bias correction to TCR pairs. A later analysis estimated false discovery rates by permuting HLA or CMV assignments 20 times. In a later analysis, co-occurring TCRs were grouped using DBSCAN, with TCRdist sequence similarity added in when clustering inside HLA-allele-positive subsets. Co-occurrence clustering excluded repertoires with fewer than 30,000 or more than 120,000 public chains, plus five with anomalous nucleotide sharing. TCRdb mirrors the immuneACCESS table, restricted to in-frame sequences. Some clones are absent from its copies; in checked studies, under half trace to an unresolved V gene, and the reason for the others is unknown. V and J calls and clone size follow that table, whereas D and trimming were derived from the DNA. The sample table holds 250,000 to 350,000 clones, of which about 80% were seen once. The top ten constitute over 0.3% of the sample.

The specimen was PBMCs. This clonotype was sampled from a girl aged 2 to 9 in good health and CMV-seronegative. The chain links TRBV9 with TRBJ2-5; the D gene cannot be named for sure. The CDR3 here reads CASSVGLLETQYF. The nucleotides are TGTGCCAGCAGCGTAGGGCTTCTGGAGACCCAGTACTTC.